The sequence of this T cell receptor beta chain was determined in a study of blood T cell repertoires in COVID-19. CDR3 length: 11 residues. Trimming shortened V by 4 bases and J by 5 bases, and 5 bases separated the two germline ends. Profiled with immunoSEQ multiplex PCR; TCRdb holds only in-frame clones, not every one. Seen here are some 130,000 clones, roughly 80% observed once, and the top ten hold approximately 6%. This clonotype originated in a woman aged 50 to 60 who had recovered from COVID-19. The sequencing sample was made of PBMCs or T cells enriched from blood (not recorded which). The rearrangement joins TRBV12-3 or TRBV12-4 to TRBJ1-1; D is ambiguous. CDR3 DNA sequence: TGTGCCAGCAGTTGGAGGACTGAAGCTTTCTTT. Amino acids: CASSWRTEAFF.